This T cell receptor beta chain was found in a study of OX40 agonist ivuxolimab in advanced cancers. On the study more broadly: Ivuxolimab was delivered to patients intravenously every 2 weeks at doses spanning 0.01 to 10 mg/kg.

Note on this clone: Its antigen is as yet unknown.

The assay was immunoSEQ multiplex PCR, and TCRdb's table has in-frame clones only and misses some. The sample shows tens of thousands of clones, 83% of them seen only once. Overall study findings and caveats: At doses 0.1 to 3.0 mg/kg, CD4+ and CD8+ clones expanded.

Looked up from germline, CDR1 is SGHVS and CDR2 is FQNEAQ. This CDR3 contains 11 residues. V shed 2 bases and J shed 9 bases, with 4 bases lying between them. V usage is TRBV7-8 and J usage is TRBJ2-2, with unresolved D. The starting material was CD4+ or CD8+ T cells sorted from blood, obtained in a trial of the OX40 agonist ivuxolimab. This TCR derives from an adult with an advanced solid tumor such as melanoma, head and neck, liver or kidney cancer. Here the CDR3 reads CASSLNRELFF. The CDR3, as DNA: TGTGCCAGCAGCTTAAACCGGGAGCTGTTTTTT.